These 5 T cell receptor beta chains were sequenced from one sample in a study of cytomegalovirus exposure and HLA in healthy donors. Primers: 60 Vbeta forward and 13 Jbeta reverse. Repertoires were generated with immunoSEQ multiplex PCR, while TCRdb's copy carries only in-frame clones and drops some. The sample consists of 150,000 to 200,000 clones, approximately 80% of them appearing once. The sequenced sample was PBMCs. The receptors were gathered from a woman aged 30 to 39 in good health and CMV-seropositive.

This chain links TRBV5-1 with TRBJ2-7; 8 bases are shared with TRBD2. CDR1 SGHRS and CDR2 YFSETQ come from the germline V gene. The J segment lost 1 base and the V segment lost 3 bases, leaving 15 bases of the junction unmatched. The CDR3 contains 18 residues. This CDR3 reads CASSWGASGTRESYEQYF. The CDR3 nucleotides are TGCGCCAGCAGCTGGGGGGCGTCCGGGACTAGAGAATCCTACGAGCAGTACTTC. Full variable domain (rest looked up from reference TRBV5-1 and TRBJ2-7): KAGVTQTPRYLIKTRGQQVTLSCSPISGHRSVSWYQQTPGQGLQFLFEYFSETQRNKGNFPGRFSGRQFSNSRSEMNVSTLELGDSALYLCASSWGASGTRESYEQYFGPGTRLTVT.

This clone was seen a handful of times. The rearrangement links TRBV28 to TRBJ2-2, with D possibly TRBD2 on 6 matching bases. Trimming took 3 bases from V and 3 from J, leaving 11 bases between them. This CDR3 region has 15 residues. Germline V lookup: CDR1 MDHEN, CDR2 SYDVKM. CDR3 protein: CASSLGGPYTGELFF. The CDR3 bases are TGTGCCAGCAGTTTGGGGGGACCATACACCGGGGAGCTGTTTTTT.

This clone was detected only once. The rearrangement uses TRBV9 and TRBJ1-2; maybe TRBD1 (6 bases). V lost 4 bases and J lost 6, with 25 bases in between. Germline V gene lookup returns CDR1 SGDLS and CDR2 YYNGEE. This CDR3 has 17 amino acids. In DNA, the CDR3 is TGTGCCAGCAGCCCCAGGGGATCTGATATACTGTGGCATGGCTACACCTTC. Protein product: CASSPRGSDILWHGYTF.

Written as DNA, the CDR3 is TGTGCCAGCAGCCCGACAGGGAGAGGATATGGCTACACCTTC. Protein: CASSPTGRGYGYTF. The chain is built from TRBV7-3 and TRBJ1-2; 7 bases are a match to TRBD1. The germline V gene has CDR1 SGHTA and CDR2 FQGTGA. This CDR3 spans 14 amino acids. Losses at the gene ends were 5 bases for V and 5 bases for J; bases not matched to a gene: 8.

This chain connects TRBV6-6 to TRBJ1-1; D unclear. Trimming took off 5 bases at V and 4 bases at J, with 14 bases between the two ends. Germline V gene sequence: CDR1 MNHNY, CDR2 SVGAGI (reference sequence). The CDR3 has 14 amino acids. The CDR3 nucleotides are TGTGCCAGCAGTATGATAACAAGAGGCACTGAAGCTTTCTTT. It encodes CASSMITRGTEAFF.